These T cell receptor beta chains were read from a single sample in a study of CD8+ T cells in alopecia areata. Clones were sequenced by immunoSEQ multiplex PCR, and TCRdb holds only the in-frame ones, with some missing. The sample lists under 350,000 clones; about three fifths were seen once. Sequenced here: CD4+ T cells sorted from blood, sampled at week 24, from a patient treated with tofacitinib. The source of these receptors is a human donor with alopecia areata. CDR3s include the opening cysteine and the closing phenylalanine or tryptophan. The D gene is left open where the match is weak. The size field is filled for only some rows; it gives once, few, many or a size class.

clone_size: NA
d_call: TRBD1
v_call: TRBV4-3
j_call: TRBJ1-5
cdr3_aa: CASSQGQGAGPQHF
cdr3_nt: TGCGCCAGCAGCCAAGGCCAGGGGGCCGGGCCCCAGCATTTT

clone_size: few
d_call: TRBD1
v_call: TRBV29-1
j_call: TRBJ2-7
cdr3_aa: CSVRQGGSYEQYF
cdr3_nt: TGCAGCGTTCGACAGGGGGGGTCCTACGAGCAGTACTTC

clone_size: NA
d_call: NA
v_call: TRBV29-1
j_call: TRBJ1-2
cdr3_aa: CSVMTPRDGYTF
cdr3_nt: TGCAGCGTGATGACACCCAGGGATGGCTACACCTTC

clone_size: few
d_call: NA
v_call: TRBV7-2
j_call: TRBJ2-7
cdr3_aa: CASSSRLPYEQYF
cdr3_nt: TGTGCCAGCAGCTCGCGGCTTCCCTACGAGCAGTACTTC

clone_size: NA
d_call: NA
v_call: TRBV27
j_call: TRBJ1-1
cdr3_aa: CASSTPRGEAFF
cdr3_nt: TGTGCCAGCAGTACCCCCCGAGGGGAAGCTTTCTTT

clone_size: NA
d_call: NA
v_call: TRBV6-1
j_call: TRBJ1-2
cdr3_aa: CASTVQANYGYTF
cdr3_nt: TGTGCCAGCACCGTACAAGCAAACTATGGCTACACCTTC

clone_size: many
d_call: TRBD2
v_call: TRBV2
j_call: TRBJ2-1
cdr3_aa: CASRKRGGRYEQFF
cdr3_nt: TGTGCCAGCCGGAAACGGGGGGGCCGATATGAGCAGTTCTTC

clone_size: few
d_call: NA
v_call: TRBV25-1
j_call: TRBJ2-3
cdr3_aa: CAAVWGPTDTQYF
cdr3_nt: TGTGCCGCGGTGTGGGGGCCCACAGATACGCAGTATTTT

clone_size: NA
d_call: NA
v_call: TRBV4-2
j_call: TRBJ1-1
cdr3_aa: CASSLAGNTEAFF
cdr3_nt: TGTGCCAGCAGCCTAGCAGGGAACACTGAAGCTTTCTTT

clone_size: NA
d_call: NA
v_call: TRBV2
j_call: TRBJ1-1
cdr3_aa: CASSEDRATEAFF
cdr3_nt: TGTGCCAGCAGTGAAGACAGGGCCACTGAAGCTTTCTTT

clone_size: NA
d_call: NA
v_call: TRBV7-9
j_call: TRBJ1-1
cdr3_aa: CASSLSPGTEAFF
cdr3_nt: TGTGCCAGCAGCTTAAGTCCGGGCACTGAAGCTTTCTTT

clone_size: NA
d_call: TRBD1
v_call: TRBV4-2
j_call: TRBJ1-1
cdr3_aa: CASSQDGDSNTEAFF
cdr3_nt: TGTGCCAGCAGCCAAGATGGGGACAGTAACACTGAAGCTTTCTTT

clone_size: NA
d_call: NA
v_call: TRBV4-2
j_call: TRBJ1-1
cdr3_aa: CASSREEGLNTEAFF
cdr3_nt: TGTGCCAGCAGCCGTGAGGAAGGATTGAACACTGAAGCTTTCTTT

clone_size: NA
d_call: NA
v_call: TRBV29-1
j_call: TRBJ2-7
cdr3_aa: CSVDRGSYEQYF
cdr3_nt: TGCAGCGTTGACAGGGGATCCTACGAGCAGTACTTC

clone_size: NA
d_call: TRBD1
v_call: TRBV30
j_call: TRBJ1-2
cdr3_aa: CAWSEMGQTGYTF
cdr3_nt: TGTGCCTGGAGTGAAATGGGACAGACGGGCTACACCTTC

clone_size: NA
d_call: NA
v_call: TRBV30
j_call: TRBJ1-6
cdr3_aa: CAWTSYNGSPLHF
cdr3_nt: TGTGCCTGGACCTCCTATAACGGTTCACCCCTCCACTTT

clone_size: NA
d_call: TRBD1
v_call: TRBV2
j_call: TRBJ2-7
cdr3_aa: CASMRQGDSYEQYF
cdr3_nt: TGTGCCAGCATGAGGCAGGGGGACTCCTACGAGCAGTACTTC

clone_size: once
d_call: NA
v_call: TRBV29-1
j_call: TRBJ2-7
cdr3_aa: CSVVPLNRENYEQYF
cdr3_nt: TGCAGCGTTGTTCCCCTTAACAGGGAAAACTACGAGCAGTACTTC

clone_size: NA
d_call: NA
v_call: TRBV2
j_call: TRBJ1-1
cdr3_aa: CASSERARMNTEAFF
cdr3_nt: TGTGCCAGCTCAGAGAGGGCCCGGATGAACACTGAAGCTTTCTTT

clone_size: NA
d_call: TRBD1
v_call: TRBV2
j_call: TRBJ1-5
cdr3_aa: CASSRTLIDRVTNQPQHF
cdr3_nt: TGTGCCAGCAGTCGAACTTTAATCGACAGGGTGACCAATCAGCCCCAGCATTTT

clone_size: NA
d_call: NA
v_call: TRBV30
j_call: TRBJ2-1
cdr3_aa: CAWSVRGKEQFF
cdr3_nt: TGTGCCTGGAGTGTAAGGGGAAAGGAGCAGTTCTTC

clone_size: NA
d_call: NA
v_call: TRBV29-1
j_call: TRBJ1-1
cdr3_aa: CSVRGQNTEAFF
cdr3_nt: TGCAGCGTTCGGGGACAAAACACTGAAGCTTTCTTT

clone_size: NA
d_call: NA
v_call: TRBV20-1
j_call: TRBJ2-1
cdr3_aa: CSARGDTEQFF
cdr3_nt: TGCAGTGCTAGGGGGGACACTGAGCAGTTCTTC

clone_size: few
d_call: NA
v_call: TRBV29-1
j_call: TRBJ2-5
cdr3_aa: CSVASLLVVETQYF
cdr3_nt: TGCAGCGTTGCCTCCCTCTTGGTTGTAGAGACCCAGTACTTC

clone_size: NA
d_call: NA
v_call: TRBV27
j_call: TRBJ1-2
cdr3_aa: CASSLSAGNYGYTF
cdr3_nt: TGTGCCAGCAGTTTATCAGCAGGGAACTATGGCTACACCTTC

clone_size: NA
d_call: NA
v_call: TRBV7-3
j_call: TRBJ2-6
cdr3_aa: CASSPYSEAGANVLTF
cdr3_nt: TGTGCCAGCAGCCCCTATTCAGAGGCTGGGGCCAACGTCCTGACTTTC

clone_size: NA
d_call: NA
v_call: TRBV5-1
j_call: TRBJ2-2
cdr3_aa: CASSPSGGTGELFF
cdr3_nt: TGCGCCAGCAGCCCATCGGGTGGCACCGGGGAGCTGTTTTTT

clone_size: NA
d_call: NA
v_call: TRBV5-1
j_call: TRBJ1-5
cdr3_aa: CASSLSGRSSNQPQHF
cdr3_nt: TGCGCCAGCAGCTTGAGCGGCAGGTCGAGCAATCAGCCCCAGCATTTT

clone_size: NA
d_call: TRBD2
v_call: TRBV5-1
j_call: TRBJ2-2
cdr3_aa: CASSARSGDTGELFF
cdr3_nt: TGCGCCAGCAGCGCCCGGAGCGGGGACACCGGGGAGCTGTTTTTT

clone_size: few
d_call: TRBD2
v_call: TRBV2
j_call: TRBJ2-5
cdr3_aa: CASASGGSKTQYF
cdr3_nt: TGTGCCAGCGCTAGCGGGGGTTCGAAGACCCAGTACTTC

clone_size: NA
d_call: TRBD1
v_call: TRBV10-3
j_call: TRBJ1-5
cdr3_aa: CAISDGTGVQPQHF
cdr3_nt: TGTGCCATCAGTGACGGGACAGGGGTTCAGCCCCAGCATTTT

clone_size: NA
d_call: NA
v_call: TRBV19
j_call: TRBJ2-2
cdr3_aa: CASSSPGSTGELFF
cdr3_nt: TGTGCCAGTAGTAGCCCCGGGTCCACCGGGGAGCTGTTTTTT

clone_size: NA
d_call: TRBD1
v_call: TRBV5-1
j_call: TRBJ1-1
cdr3_aa: CASSTGQAQGNTEAFF
cdr3_nt: TGCGCCAGCAGCACGGGACAGGCTCAAGGGAACACTGAAGCTTTCTTT

clone_size: NA
d_call: TRBD2
v_call: TRBV9
j_call: TRBJ2-5
cdr3_aa: CASSARGVETQYF
cdr3_nt: TGTGCCAGCAGCGCCCGGGGGGTGGAGACCCAGTACTTC

clone_size: NA
d_call: TRBD1
v_call: TRBV5-4
j_call: TRBJ1-2
cdr3_aa: CASSWGQSYGYTF
cdr3_nt: TGTGCCAGCAGCTGGGGACAGAGCTATGGCTACACCTTC

clone_size: few
d_call: TRBD2
v_call: TRBV27
j_call: TRBJ2-7
cdr3_aa: CASSLGGGGIYEQYF
cdr3_nt: TGTGCCAGCAGTTTAGGCGGGGGAGGTATCTACGAGCAGTACTTC

clone_size: NA
d_call: TRBD2
v_call: TRBV13
j_call: TRBJ2-1
cdr3_aa: CASSPLSGGTQEQFF
cdr3_nt: TGTGCCAGCAGCCCTCTCAGCGGGGGGACCCAAGAGCAGTTCTTC

clone_size: NA
d_call: TRBD1
v_call: TRBV27
j_call: TRBJ1-2
cdr3_aa: CASSSLDRGYYGYTF
cdr3_nt: TGTGCCAGCAGTTCTCTTGACAGGGGGTACTATGGCTACACCTTC

clone_size: NA
d_call: NA
v_call: TRBV19
j_call: TRBJ1-2
cdr3_aa: CATNVWAQGGYTF
cdr3_nt: TGTGCCACCAACGTTTGGGCCCAGGGTGGCTACACCTTC

clone_size: NA
d_call: NA
v_call: TRBV7-2
j_call: TRBJ2-4
cdr3_aa: CASSLWGNIQYF
cdr3_nt: TGTGCCAGCAGCTTATGGGGGAACATTCAGTACTTC

clone_size: NA
d_call: NA
v_call: TRBV6-1
j_call: TRBJ1-5
cdr3_aa: CASSPGSNQPQHF
cdr3_nt: TGTGCCAGCAGTCCCGGCAGCAATCAGCCCCAGCATTTT

clone_size: NA
d_call: NA
v_call: TRBV5-4
j_call: TRBJ1-2
cdr3_aa: CASSPGEGLAYGYTF
cdr3_nt: TGTGCCAGCAGCCCGGGCGAAGGTCTGGCCTATGGCTACACCTTC

clone_size: NA
d_call: NA
v_call: TRBV19
j_call: TRBJ1-5
cdr3_aa: CASDSRNQPQHF
cdr3_nt: TGTGCCAGCGACAGCCGCAATCAGCCCCAGCATTTT

clone_size: few
d_call: NA
v_call: TRBV19
j_call: TRBJ2-1
cdr3_aa: CATARWGEQFF
cdr3_nt: TGTGCCACCGCTCGGTGGGGTGAGCAGTTCTTC

clone_size: few
d_call: NA
v_call: TRBV11-1
j_call: TRBJ2-6
cdr3_aa: CASSYRSGANVLTF
cdr3_nt: TGTGCCAGCAGCTACCGCTCTGGGGCCAACGTCCTGACTTTC

clone_size: NA
d_call: TRBD2
v_call: TRBV5-4
j_call: TRBJ2-4
cdr3_aa: CASSPLRGAEGAKNIQYF
cdr3_nt: TGTGCCAGCAGCCCCTTGCGGGGGGCAGAGGGGGCCAAAAACATTCAGTACTTC

clone_size: NA
d_call: NA
v_call: TRBV7-9
j_call: TRBJ1-2
cdr3_aa: CASSWTVQGNYGYTF
cdr3_nt: TGTGCCAGCAGCTGGACCGTACAGGGTAACTATGGCTACACCTTC

clone_size: NA
d_call: NA
v_call: TRBV10-3
j_call: TRBJ1-1
cdr3_aa: CAISGGGDTEAFF
cdr3_nt: TGTGCCATCAGTGGTGGGGGGGACACTGAAGCTTTCTTT

clone_size: few
d_call: TRBD2
v_call: TRBV29-1
j_call: TRBJ2-3
cdr3_aa: CSVEVPHPATSGGATDTQYF
cdr3_nt: TGCAGCGTTGAAGTCCCCCATCCCGCCACTAGCGGGGGGGCCACAGATACGCAGTATTTT

clone_size: NA
d_call: NA
v_call: TRBV28
j_call: TRBJ1-5
cdr3_aa: CASSLRGYSNQPQHF
cdr3_nt: TGTGCCAGCAGTTTAAGAGGGTATAGCAATCAGCCCCAGCATTTT

clone_size: NA
d_call: NA
v_call: TRBV28
j_call: TRBJ2-7
cdr3_aa: CASTRAESREQYF
cdr3_nt: TGTGCCAGCACTCGGGCTGAGTCGCGCGAGCAGTACTTC

clone_size: NA
d_call: TRBD1
v_call: TRBV5-4
j_call: TRBJ1-1
cdr3_aa: CASSLGQARVYTEAFF
cdr3_nt: TGTGCCAGCAGTCTGGGACAGGCTCGAGTTTACACTGAAGCTTTCTTT

clone_size: NA
d_call: NA
v_call: TRBV11-2
j_call: TRBJ2-7
cdr3_aa: CASSLVYGEQYF
cdr3_nt: TGTGCCAGCAGCTTAGTATACGGGGAGCAGTACTTC

clone_size: NA
d_call: NA
v_call: TRBV6-6
j_call: TRBJ1-2
cdr3_aa: CASRDNGGGYTF
cdr3_nt: TGTGCCAGCAGGGACAACGGCGGGGGCTACACCTTC